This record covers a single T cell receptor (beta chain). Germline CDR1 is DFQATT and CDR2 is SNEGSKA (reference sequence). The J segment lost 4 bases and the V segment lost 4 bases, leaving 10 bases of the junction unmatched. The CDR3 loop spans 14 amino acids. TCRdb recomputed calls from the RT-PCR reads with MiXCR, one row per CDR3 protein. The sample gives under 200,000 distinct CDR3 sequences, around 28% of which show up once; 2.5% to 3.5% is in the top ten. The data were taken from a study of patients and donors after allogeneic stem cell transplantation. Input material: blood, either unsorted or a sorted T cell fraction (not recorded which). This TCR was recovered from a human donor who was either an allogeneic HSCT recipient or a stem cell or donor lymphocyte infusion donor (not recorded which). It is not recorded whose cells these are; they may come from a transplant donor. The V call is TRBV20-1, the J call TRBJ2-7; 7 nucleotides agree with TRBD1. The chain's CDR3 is CSANNGQERYEQYF. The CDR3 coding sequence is TGCAGTGCTAATAACGGACAGGAGCGGTACGAGCAGTACTTC.